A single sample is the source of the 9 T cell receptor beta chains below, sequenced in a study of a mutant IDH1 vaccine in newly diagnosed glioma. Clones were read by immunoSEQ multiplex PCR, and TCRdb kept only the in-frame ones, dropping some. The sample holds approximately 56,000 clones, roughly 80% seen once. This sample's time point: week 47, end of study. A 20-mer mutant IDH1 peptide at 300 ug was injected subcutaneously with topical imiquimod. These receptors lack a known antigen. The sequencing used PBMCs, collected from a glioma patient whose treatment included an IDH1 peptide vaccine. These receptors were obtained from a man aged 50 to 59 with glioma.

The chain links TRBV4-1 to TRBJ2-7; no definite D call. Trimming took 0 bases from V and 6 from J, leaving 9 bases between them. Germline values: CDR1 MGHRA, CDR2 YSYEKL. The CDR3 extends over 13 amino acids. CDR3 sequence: CASSQEGIGEQYF. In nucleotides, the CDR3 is TGCGCCAGCAGCCAAGAAGGGATCGGCGAGCAGTACTTC.

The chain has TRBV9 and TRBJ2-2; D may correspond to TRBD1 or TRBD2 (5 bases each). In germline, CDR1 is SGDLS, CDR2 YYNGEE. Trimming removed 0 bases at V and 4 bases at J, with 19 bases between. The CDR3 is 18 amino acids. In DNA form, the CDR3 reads TGTGCCAGCAGCGTAGCTTGGGGAAGGGGCCGGGGCACCGGGGAGCTGTTTTTT. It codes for CASSVAWGRGRGTGELFF.

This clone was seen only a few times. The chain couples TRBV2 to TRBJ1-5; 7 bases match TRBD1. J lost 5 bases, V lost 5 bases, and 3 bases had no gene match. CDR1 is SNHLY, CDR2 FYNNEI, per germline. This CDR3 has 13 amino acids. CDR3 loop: CASSPTGDQPQHF. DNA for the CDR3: TGTGCCAGCAGTCCTACAGGGGATCAGCCCCAGCATTTT.

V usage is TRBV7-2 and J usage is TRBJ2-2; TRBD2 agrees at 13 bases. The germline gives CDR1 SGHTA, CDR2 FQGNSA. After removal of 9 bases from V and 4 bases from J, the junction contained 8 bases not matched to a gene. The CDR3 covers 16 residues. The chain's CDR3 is CASRLAGGGGTGELFF. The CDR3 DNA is TGTGCCAGTAGACTAGCGGGGGGCGGGGGCACCGGGGAGCTGTTTTTT.

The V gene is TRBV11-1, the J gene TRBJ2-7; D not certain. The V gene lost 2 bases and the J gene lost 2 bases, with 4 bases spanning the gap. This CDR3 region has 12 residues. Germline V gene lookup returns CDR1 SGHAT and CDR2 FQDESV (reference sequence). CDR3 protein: CASSLSTYEQYF. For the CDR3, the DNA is TGTGCCAGCAGCTTAAGTACCTACGAGCAGTACTTC.

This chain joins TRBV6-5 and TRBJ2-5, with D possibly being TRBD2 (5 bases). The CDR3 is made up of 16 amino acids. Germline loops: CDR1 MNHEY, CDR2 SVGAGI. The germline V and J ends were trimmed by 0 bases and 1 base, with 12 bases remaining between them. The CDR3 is CASSYSPSSLQETQYF. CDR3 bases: TGTGCCAGCAGTTACTCGCCTAGCAGCCTCCAAGAGACCCAGTACTTC.

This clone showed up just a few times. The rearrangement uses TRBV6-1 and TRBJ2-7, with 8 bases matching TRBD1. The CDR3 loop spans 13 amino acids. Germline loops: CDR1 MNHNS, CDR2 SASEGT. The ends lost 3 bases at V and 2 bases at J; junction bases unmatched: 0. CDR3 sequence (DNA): TGTGCCAGCAGTGAGGGACAGGCCTACGAGCAGTACTTC. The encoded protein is CASSEGQAYEQYF.

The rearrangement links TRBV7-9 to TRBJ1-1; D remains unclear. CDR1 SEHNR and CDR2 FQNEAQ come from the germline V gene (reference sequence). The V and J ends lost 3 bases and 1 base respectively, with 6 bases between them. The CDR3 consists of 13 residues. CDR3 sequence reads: CASSFDGNTEAFF. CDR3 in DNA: TGTGCCAGCAGCTTCGACGGGAACACTGAAGCTTTCTTT.

The CDR3 DNA reads TGTGCCAGCAGCTCGACATACGAGCAGTACTTC. This encodes CASSSTYEQYF. The chain uses TRBV7-2 and TRBJ2-7; D remains unclear. Between the trimmed V and J ends, which lost 4 bases and 4 bases, there was a span of 5 bases. This CDR3 has 11 residues. Germline V gene lookup returns CDR1 SGHTA and CDR2 FQGNSA.